These 11 T cell receptor beta chains came from one sample sequenced in a study of cytomegalovirus exposure and HLA in healthy donors. The PCR employed 60 Vbeta primers together with 13 Jbeta primers. Profiled with immunoSEQ multiplex PCR; TCRdb holds only in-frame clones, not every one. The table shows approximately 55,000 clones, with over 75% occurring only once. Input material: PBMCs. The receptor source for this set is a boy aged 10-17 years in good health and CMV-seropositive.

Only one count was recorded for this clone. V is TRBV18 and J is TRBJ2-7; D perhaps matches TRBD2 (6 bases). Germline V gene sequence: CDR1 KGHSH, CDR2 LQKENI. The CDR3 is 13 amino acids. Trimming removed 6 bases from V and 4 bases from J, with 13 bases in between. CDR3 nucleotides: TGTGCCAGCTCTCCTAGCGAATTGTACGAGCAGTACTTC. Translating it yields CASSPSELYEQYF.

V usage is TRBV29-1 and J usage is TRBJ1-2, with TRBD1 identical over 7 bases. V lost 6 bases and J lost 3; bases outside the gene matches: 7. CDR3 size: 13 residues. Looked up from germline, CDR1 is SQVTM and CDR2 is ANQGSEA. The CDR3 sequence: CSVHDRVDYGYTF. The CDR3 nucleotides are TGCAGCGTCCATGACAGGGTCGACTATGGCTACACCTTC.

The chain employs TRBV6-1 and TRBJ2-1, with 10 positions matching TRBD2. The CDR3 spans 17 residues. J gave up 4 bases and V 3 bases, and 9 bases lay outside the gene matches. Germline V gene data show CDR1 as MNHNS and CDR2 as SASEGT. CDR3 loop: CASSEGLAGVLYNEQFF. DNA for the CDR3: TGTGCCAGCAGTGAGGGGCTAGCGGGGGTCCTATACAATGAGCAGTTCTTC.

The genes are TRBV25-1 and TRBJ2-7; D possibly corresponds to TRBD1 (5 bases). In germline, CDR1 is MGHDK, CDR2 SYGVNS. The length of the CDR3 is 13 residues. V was cut by 1 base and J by 3 bases, with 7 bases left in between. CDR3: CASSEWQGYEQYF. CDR3 nucleotide sequence: TGTGCCAGCAGTGAATGGCAGGGCTACGAGCAGTACTTC.

This chain connects TRBV7-2 to TRBJ1-1; no clear D. Per germline, CDR1 SGHTA and CDR2 FQGNSA. The V and J ends lost 1 base and 7 bases respectively, with 10 bases between them. This CDR3 region has 13 residues. The CDR3 region has the DNA TGTGCCAGCAGCTTAGAGCGTCGAGATGAAGCTTTCTTT. Protein sequence: CASSLERRDEAFF.

J is TRBJ2-2 and V is TRBV10-1; 15 bases agree with TRBD2. From germline, CDR1 is WNHNN and CDR2 SYGVQD (reference sequence). The CDR3 consists of 14 residues. The trim removed 10 bases at V and 8 bases at J, leaving 5 bases unmatched. This CDR3 reads CATGLAGGIGELFF. DNA for the CDR3: TGCGCCACGGGACTAGCGGGGGGAATTGGGGAGCTGTTTTTT.

The chain links TRBV27 to TRBJ1-2, with D hard to call. Trimming removed 6 bases at V and 4 bases at J, with 15 bases between. Germline assignment: CDR1 MNHEY and CDR2 SMNVEV (reference sequence). The CDR3 consists of 14 residues. Written as DNA, the CDR3 is TGTGCCAGCAGCGGGGAGACCGGTGGCTATGGCTACACCTTC. It yields the protein CASSGETGGYGYTF.

In regard to this clone: One junction end disagrees with the germline gene, perhaps due to a read error. The sample contains more than one DNA sequence encoding this CDR3. The chain is built from TRBV7-2 and TRBJ2-1; 9 nucleotides align to TRBD2. The germline CDR1 and CDR2 sequences are SGHTA and FQGNSA. The CDR3 runs 17 residues. The CDR3 protein is CASSTGRGGNPYNEQFF. DNA for the CDR3: TGTGCCAGCAGCACCGGGCGGGGGGGCAATCCCTACAATGAACAGTTCTTC.

This clone appeared a few times. This sequence joins TRBV20-1 and TRBJ2-7; D remains unclear. Looked up from germline, CDR1 is DFQATT and CDR2 is SNEGSKA (reference sequence). V dropped 6 bases and J dropped 0 bases, with 6 bases sitting between them. This CDR3 contains 11 residues. This CDR3 is CSAASSYEQYF. The CDR3 nucleotides are TGCAGTGCGGCAAGCTCCTACGAGCAGTACTTC.

J is TRBJ2-3 and V is TRBV5-4, with TRBD2 matching over 10 bases. Per the germline V gene, CDR1 is SGHNT and CDR2 is YYREEE (reference sequence). The V and J ends lost 6 bases and 2 bases, in that order; junction bases with no gene match: 6. This CDR3 region has 15 residues. The chain's CDR3 is CASTGSGGFTDTQYF. For the CDR3, the DNA is TGTGCCAGCACGGGTAGCGGGGGGTTCACAGATACGCAGTATTTT.

V usage is TRBV25-1 and J usage is TRBJ1-6; 9 bases line up with TRBD1. The CDR3 contains 15 residues. With V trimmed by 5 bases and J by 11 bases, 10 bases remained unmatched. The germline V gene encodes CDR1 MGHDK and CDR2 SYGVNS. For the CDR3, the DNA is TGTGCCAGCAGTCAGACCGGGACAGGGTCTACACCCCTCCACTTT. Translating it yields CASSQTGTGSTPLHF.